This TCR beta chain was sequenced in a study of OX40 agonist ivuxolimab in advanced cancers. Germline V gives CDR1 SEHNR, CDR2 FQNEAQ (reference sequence). V gave up 5 bases and J gave up 0 bases, with 10 bases separating them. The CDR3 runs to 14 residues. Method: immunoSEQ multiplex PCR; TCRdb's copy keeps in-frame clones and lacks some. Among about 46,000 clones, about 80% were seen once, and the ten largest hold about 3%. V usage is TRBV7-9 and J usage is TRBJ1-1, with D hard to call. The source of this sequence is an adult with an advanced solid tumor such as melanoma, head and neck, liver or kidney cancer. This sample comprised CD4+ or CD8+ T cells sorted from blood, obtained in a trial of the OX40 agonist ivuxolimab. The CDR3 DNA is TGTGCCAGCAGCACTAGGGCTCTGAACACTGAAGCTTTCTTT. Protein sequence: CASSTRALNTEAFF.